This is a list of T cell receptor beta chains from one sample in a study of blood T cell repertoires in COVID-19. The table came from immunoSEQ multiplex PCR; TCRdb's copy has only in-frame clones and leaves some out. Of 120,000 to 150,000 clones in the sample, 70% to 90% are singletons; the top ten hold 2.5% to 3.5%. The sample comprised peripheral blood. The receptors derive from a man aged 50 to 59 with acute or convalescent COVID-19. CDR3s include the opening cysteine and the closing phenylalanine or tryptophan. Fields, in order: J gene, D gene, clone size, V gene, CDR3 DNA, CDR3 protein. The D gene is left open where the match is weak. Some rows mark clone size as missing; the rest say once, few, many or name a class of expanded clone.

J: TRBJ2-1; D: .; size: .; V: TRBV7-2; DNA: TGTGCCAGCACCCCCCGGGAGCCGGTTTTCGATGAGCAGTTCTTC; CDR3: CASTPREPVFDEQFF
J: TRBJ2-1; D: .; size: .; V: TRBV5-1; DNA: TGCGCCAGCAGCTTGGTTTTCTCTGAGCAGTTCTTC; CDR3: CASSLVFSEQFF
J: TRBJ2-5; D: TRBD1; size: .; V: TRBV5-1; DNA: TGCGCCAGCAGCTTGCAGGGGGCGGGGGAGACCCAGTACTTC; CDR3: CASSLQGAGETQYF
J: TRBJ2-5; D: .; size: once; V: TRBV5-1; DNA: TGCGCCAGCAGCCGAACAGGGTACCAAGAGACCCAGTACTTC; CDR3: CASSRTGYQETQYF
J: TRBJ2-1; D: TRBD1; size: .; V: TRBV19; DNA: TGTGCCAGTAGTGCCTTGGGACAGGGGGCGTACAATGAGCAGTTCTTC; CDR3: CASSALGQGAYNEQFF
J: TRBJ1-1; D: .; size: .; V: TRBV18; DNA: TGTGCCAGCTCAGGGGGCAACACTGAAGCTTTCTTT; CDR3: CASSGGNTEAFF
J: TRBJ2-3; D: TRBD2; size: once; V: TRBV6-5; DNA: TGTGCCAGCAGTAAAACTAGCGGGGGCACAGATACGCAGTATTTT; CDR3: CASSKTSGGTDTQYF
J: TRBJ2-5; D: .; size: .; V: TRBV24-1; DNA: TGTGCCACCAGTGATACCCAGGGATCAGGGGTAGAGACCCAGTACTTC; CDR3: CATSDTQGSGVETQYF
J: TRBJ2-7; D: TRBD1; size: once; V: TRBV6-6; DNA: TGTGCCAGCAAAAAGACAGGGTACGAGCAGTACTTC; CDR3: CASKKTGYEQYF
J: TRBJ1-2; D: .; size: few; V: TRBV30; DNA: TGTGCCTGGACGGGAGGTAACTATGGCTACACCTTC; CDR3: CAWTGGNYGYTF
J: TRBJ1-6; D: .; size: few; V: TRBV30; DNA: TGTGCCTGGAGAGGAAAACAGGGCGGGGGTTCACCCCTCCACTTT; CDR3: CAWRGKQGGGSPLHF
J: TRBJ2-5; D: .; size: few; V: TRBV7-9; DNA: TGTGCCAGCAGCGGAACAGGGTACCCTGGGGAGACCCAGTACTTC; CDR3: CASSGTGYPGETQYF
J: TRBJ1-3; D: TRBD1; size: .; V: TRBV15; DNA: TGTGCCACGGGGACAGGGGGCTTGGAAGGAAACACCATATATTTT; CDR3: CATGTGGLEGNTIYF
J: TRBJ2-7; D: .; size: once; V: TRBV7-4; DNA: TGTGCCAGCAGCTTTTCTATGTTGGAGGGGGCTTTCTCCTACGAGCAGTACTTC; CDR3: CASSFSMLEGAFSYEQYF
J: TRBJ2-2; D: TRBD2; size: .; V: TRBV5-6; DNA: TGTGCCAGCAGCTTGGCCAAGGGGGCTAGCGGGGGTAACACCGGGGAGCTGTTTTTT; CDR3: CASSLAKGASGGNTGELFF
J: TRBJ2-2; D: .; size: .; V: TRBV29-1; DNA: TGCAGCGTACCGGCGGGCGGGGAGCTGTTTTTT; CDR3: CSVPAGGELFF
J: TRBJ2-3; D: TRBD1; size: .; V: TRBV18; DNA: TGTGCCAGCTCACCGACAGGGGGTACAGATACGCAGTATTTT; CDR3: CASSPTGGTDTQYF
J: TRBJ2-6; D: TRBD2; size: .; V: TRBV9; DNA: TGTGCCAGCAGCCCCCAGGGAGGGACTGGGGCCAACGTCCTGACTTTC; CDR3: CASSPQGGTGANVLTF
J: TRBJ1-4; D: TRBD1; size: .; V: TRBV28; DNA: TGTGCCAGCAGTTTTGACGGGACAGGGGGCGCTTATGAAAAACTGTTTTTT; CDR3: CASSFDGTGGAYEKLFF
J: TRBJ2-1; D: .; size: once; V: TRBV11-1; DNA: TGTGCCAGCAGCTTTTCGGGGTTAGCCTACAATGAGCAGTTCTTC; CDR3: CASSFSGLAYNEQFF
J: TRBJ2-7; D: TRBD1; size: .; V: TRBV27; DNA: TGTGCCAGCAGTTTACCAGGGGGCCGAGAGCAGTACTTC; CDR3: CASSLPGGREQYF
J: TRBJ2-5; D: .; size: .; V: TRBV23-1; DNA: TGCGCCAGCCTAATGGTCAGGGTCCACCAAGAGACCCAGTACTTC; CDR3: CASLMVRVHQETQYF
J: TRBJ2-5; D: TRBD2; size: .; V: TRBV24-1; DNA: TGTGCCACCAGTCTGAGCGGGAGGCGGGGGTACGAGACCCAGTACTTC; CDR3: CATSLSGRRGYETQYF
J: TRBJ1-5; D: .; size: .; V: TRBV7-8; DNA: TGTGCCAGCAGCCCTCACAGAAAAGCAGGGCAGCCCCAGCATTTT; CDR3: CASSPHRKAGQPQHF
J: TRBJ1-6; D: .; size: .; V: TRBV28; DNA: TGTGCCAGCAGGCCAGGACTTTACCATTCACCCCTCCACTTT; CDR3: CASRPGLYHSPLHF
J: TRBJ2-7; D: .; size: .; V: TRBV2; DNA: TGTGCCAGCGAGGGGGAGGGCCTTGACGAGCAGTACTTC; CDR3: CASEGEGLDEQYF
J: TRBJ2-3; D: .; size: .; V: TRBV9; DNA: TGTGCCAGCAGCGTAGAAGGGGACACAGATACGCAGTATTTT; CDR3: CASSVEGDTDTQYF
J: TRBJ2-1; D: .; size: .; V: TRBV30; DNA: TGTGCCTGGAGTGCAGCCGGGAGTCACAATGAGCAGTTCTTC; CDR3: CAWSAAGSHNEQFF
J: TRBJ1-2; D: TRBD1; size: .; V: TRBV5-5; DNA: TGTGCCAGCAGCAGGGGACAGCCTAACTATGGCTACACCTTC; CDR3: CASSRGQPNYGYTF
J: TRBJ2-7; D: .; size: .; V: TRBV19; DNA: TGTGCCAGCCAATTCACAGGGAGCCCCCACGGCGAGCAGTACTTC; CDR3: CASQFTGSPHGEQYF
J: TRBJ1-4; D: .; size: .; V: TRBV6-6; DNA: TGTGCCAGCAGTCATAAATTCCAGGGTATCACTAATGAAAAACTGTTTTTT; CDR3: CASSHKFQGITNEKLFF
J: TRBJ1-3; D: .; size: .; V: TRBV11-2; DNA: TGTGCCAGCAGCTTAGGTCCGCGAGGAAACACCATATATTTT; CDR3: CASSLGPRGNTIYF
J: TRBJ2-1; D: TRBD2; size: .; V: TRBV19; DNA: TGTGCCAGTAGTCTCACCTTTGGGACTAGCGGCCAAAATGAGCAGTTCTTC; CDR3: CASSLTFGTSGQNEQFF
J: TRBJ2-1; D: .; size: .; V: TRBV19; DNA: TGTGCCAGTAGTACATCACTAACGAAAGTCTCCTACAATGAGCAGTTCTTC; CDR3: CASSTSLTKVSYNEQFF
J: TRBJ2-1; D: .; size: .; V: TRBV9; DNA: TGTGCCAGCAGCGTAGATTTCCGGAGCTCCTACAATGAGCAGTTCTTC; CDR3: CASSVDFRSSYNEQFF
J: TRBJ1-4; D: .; size: .; V: TRBV25-1; DNA: TGTGCCAGCAGTGAAGGAGAGTCTGCGGTGAGCGAAAAACTGTTTTTT; CDR3: CASSEGESAVSEKLFF
J: TRBJ2-3; D: TRBD2; size: .; V: TRBV5-1; DNA: TGCGCCAGCAGCCGGGAGGGGAGCGGACCCGATTTGGGTACGCAGTATTTT; CDR3: CASSREGSGPDLGTQYF
J: TRBJ1-1; D: .; size: .; V: TRBV19; DNA: TGTGCCAGCCCTTCTAACACTGAAGCTTTCTTT; CDR3: CASPSNTEAFF
J: TRBJ2-7; D: .; size: .; V: TRBV18; DNA: TGTGCCAGCTCACCACCTCCAGGAATCTACGAGCAGTACTTC; CDR3: CASSPPPGIYEQYF